The entry below gives a single TCR beta chain sequence along with its context. The table came from immunoSEQ multiplex PCR; TCRdb's copy has only in-frame clones and leaves some out. Among over 300,000 clones listed, around 87% were seen once. This record comes from a study of blood T cell repertoires in COVID-19. Study information: T cells, B-cell-depleted T cells, or PBMCs provided the cDNA or gDNA that served as material.

The receptor was derived from a man between 18 and 35 years old with active or convalescent COVID-19. The sample taken for sequencing was peripheral blood.

CDR3 sequence: CASSHEDGEAFF. The CDR3 nucleotides read TGTGCCAGCAGCCATGAAGACGGGGAAGCTTTCTTT. V gene TRBV4-2 combines with J gene TRBJ1-1; D uncertain. V was pared by 3 bases and J by 8 bases, with 10 bases between. CDR1 is LGHNA, CDR2 YNFKEQ, per germline. This CDR3 spans 12 amino acids.